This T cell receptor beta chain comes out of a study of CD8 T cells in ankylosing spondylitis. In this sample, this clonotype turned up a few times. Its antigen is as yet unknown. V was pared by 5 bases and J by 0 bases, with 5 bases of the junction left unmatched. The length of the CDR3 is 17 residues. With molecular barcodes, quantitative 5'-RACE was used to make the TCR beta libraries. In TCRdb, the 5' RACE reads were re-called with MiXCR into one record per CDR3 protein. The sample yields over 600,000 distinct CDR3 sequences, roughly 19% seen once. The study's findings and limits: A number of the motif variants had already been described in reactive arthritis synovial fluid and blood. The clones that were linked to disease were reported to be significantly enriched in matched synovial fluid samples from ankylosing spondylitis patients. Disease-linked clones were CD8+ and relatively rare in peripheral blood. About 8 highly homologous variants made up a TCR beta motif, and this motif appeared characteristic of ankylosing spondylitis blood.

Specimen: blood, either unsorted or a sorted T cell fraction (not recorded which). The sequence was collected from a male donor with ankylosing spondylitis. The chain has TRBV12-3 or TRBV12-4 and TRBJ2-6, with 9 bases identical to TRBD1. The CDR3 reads CASSPGTGSSGANVLTF. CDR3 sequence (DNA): TGTGCCAGCAGTCCCGGGACAGGGAGCTCTGGGGCCAACGTCCTGACTTTC.